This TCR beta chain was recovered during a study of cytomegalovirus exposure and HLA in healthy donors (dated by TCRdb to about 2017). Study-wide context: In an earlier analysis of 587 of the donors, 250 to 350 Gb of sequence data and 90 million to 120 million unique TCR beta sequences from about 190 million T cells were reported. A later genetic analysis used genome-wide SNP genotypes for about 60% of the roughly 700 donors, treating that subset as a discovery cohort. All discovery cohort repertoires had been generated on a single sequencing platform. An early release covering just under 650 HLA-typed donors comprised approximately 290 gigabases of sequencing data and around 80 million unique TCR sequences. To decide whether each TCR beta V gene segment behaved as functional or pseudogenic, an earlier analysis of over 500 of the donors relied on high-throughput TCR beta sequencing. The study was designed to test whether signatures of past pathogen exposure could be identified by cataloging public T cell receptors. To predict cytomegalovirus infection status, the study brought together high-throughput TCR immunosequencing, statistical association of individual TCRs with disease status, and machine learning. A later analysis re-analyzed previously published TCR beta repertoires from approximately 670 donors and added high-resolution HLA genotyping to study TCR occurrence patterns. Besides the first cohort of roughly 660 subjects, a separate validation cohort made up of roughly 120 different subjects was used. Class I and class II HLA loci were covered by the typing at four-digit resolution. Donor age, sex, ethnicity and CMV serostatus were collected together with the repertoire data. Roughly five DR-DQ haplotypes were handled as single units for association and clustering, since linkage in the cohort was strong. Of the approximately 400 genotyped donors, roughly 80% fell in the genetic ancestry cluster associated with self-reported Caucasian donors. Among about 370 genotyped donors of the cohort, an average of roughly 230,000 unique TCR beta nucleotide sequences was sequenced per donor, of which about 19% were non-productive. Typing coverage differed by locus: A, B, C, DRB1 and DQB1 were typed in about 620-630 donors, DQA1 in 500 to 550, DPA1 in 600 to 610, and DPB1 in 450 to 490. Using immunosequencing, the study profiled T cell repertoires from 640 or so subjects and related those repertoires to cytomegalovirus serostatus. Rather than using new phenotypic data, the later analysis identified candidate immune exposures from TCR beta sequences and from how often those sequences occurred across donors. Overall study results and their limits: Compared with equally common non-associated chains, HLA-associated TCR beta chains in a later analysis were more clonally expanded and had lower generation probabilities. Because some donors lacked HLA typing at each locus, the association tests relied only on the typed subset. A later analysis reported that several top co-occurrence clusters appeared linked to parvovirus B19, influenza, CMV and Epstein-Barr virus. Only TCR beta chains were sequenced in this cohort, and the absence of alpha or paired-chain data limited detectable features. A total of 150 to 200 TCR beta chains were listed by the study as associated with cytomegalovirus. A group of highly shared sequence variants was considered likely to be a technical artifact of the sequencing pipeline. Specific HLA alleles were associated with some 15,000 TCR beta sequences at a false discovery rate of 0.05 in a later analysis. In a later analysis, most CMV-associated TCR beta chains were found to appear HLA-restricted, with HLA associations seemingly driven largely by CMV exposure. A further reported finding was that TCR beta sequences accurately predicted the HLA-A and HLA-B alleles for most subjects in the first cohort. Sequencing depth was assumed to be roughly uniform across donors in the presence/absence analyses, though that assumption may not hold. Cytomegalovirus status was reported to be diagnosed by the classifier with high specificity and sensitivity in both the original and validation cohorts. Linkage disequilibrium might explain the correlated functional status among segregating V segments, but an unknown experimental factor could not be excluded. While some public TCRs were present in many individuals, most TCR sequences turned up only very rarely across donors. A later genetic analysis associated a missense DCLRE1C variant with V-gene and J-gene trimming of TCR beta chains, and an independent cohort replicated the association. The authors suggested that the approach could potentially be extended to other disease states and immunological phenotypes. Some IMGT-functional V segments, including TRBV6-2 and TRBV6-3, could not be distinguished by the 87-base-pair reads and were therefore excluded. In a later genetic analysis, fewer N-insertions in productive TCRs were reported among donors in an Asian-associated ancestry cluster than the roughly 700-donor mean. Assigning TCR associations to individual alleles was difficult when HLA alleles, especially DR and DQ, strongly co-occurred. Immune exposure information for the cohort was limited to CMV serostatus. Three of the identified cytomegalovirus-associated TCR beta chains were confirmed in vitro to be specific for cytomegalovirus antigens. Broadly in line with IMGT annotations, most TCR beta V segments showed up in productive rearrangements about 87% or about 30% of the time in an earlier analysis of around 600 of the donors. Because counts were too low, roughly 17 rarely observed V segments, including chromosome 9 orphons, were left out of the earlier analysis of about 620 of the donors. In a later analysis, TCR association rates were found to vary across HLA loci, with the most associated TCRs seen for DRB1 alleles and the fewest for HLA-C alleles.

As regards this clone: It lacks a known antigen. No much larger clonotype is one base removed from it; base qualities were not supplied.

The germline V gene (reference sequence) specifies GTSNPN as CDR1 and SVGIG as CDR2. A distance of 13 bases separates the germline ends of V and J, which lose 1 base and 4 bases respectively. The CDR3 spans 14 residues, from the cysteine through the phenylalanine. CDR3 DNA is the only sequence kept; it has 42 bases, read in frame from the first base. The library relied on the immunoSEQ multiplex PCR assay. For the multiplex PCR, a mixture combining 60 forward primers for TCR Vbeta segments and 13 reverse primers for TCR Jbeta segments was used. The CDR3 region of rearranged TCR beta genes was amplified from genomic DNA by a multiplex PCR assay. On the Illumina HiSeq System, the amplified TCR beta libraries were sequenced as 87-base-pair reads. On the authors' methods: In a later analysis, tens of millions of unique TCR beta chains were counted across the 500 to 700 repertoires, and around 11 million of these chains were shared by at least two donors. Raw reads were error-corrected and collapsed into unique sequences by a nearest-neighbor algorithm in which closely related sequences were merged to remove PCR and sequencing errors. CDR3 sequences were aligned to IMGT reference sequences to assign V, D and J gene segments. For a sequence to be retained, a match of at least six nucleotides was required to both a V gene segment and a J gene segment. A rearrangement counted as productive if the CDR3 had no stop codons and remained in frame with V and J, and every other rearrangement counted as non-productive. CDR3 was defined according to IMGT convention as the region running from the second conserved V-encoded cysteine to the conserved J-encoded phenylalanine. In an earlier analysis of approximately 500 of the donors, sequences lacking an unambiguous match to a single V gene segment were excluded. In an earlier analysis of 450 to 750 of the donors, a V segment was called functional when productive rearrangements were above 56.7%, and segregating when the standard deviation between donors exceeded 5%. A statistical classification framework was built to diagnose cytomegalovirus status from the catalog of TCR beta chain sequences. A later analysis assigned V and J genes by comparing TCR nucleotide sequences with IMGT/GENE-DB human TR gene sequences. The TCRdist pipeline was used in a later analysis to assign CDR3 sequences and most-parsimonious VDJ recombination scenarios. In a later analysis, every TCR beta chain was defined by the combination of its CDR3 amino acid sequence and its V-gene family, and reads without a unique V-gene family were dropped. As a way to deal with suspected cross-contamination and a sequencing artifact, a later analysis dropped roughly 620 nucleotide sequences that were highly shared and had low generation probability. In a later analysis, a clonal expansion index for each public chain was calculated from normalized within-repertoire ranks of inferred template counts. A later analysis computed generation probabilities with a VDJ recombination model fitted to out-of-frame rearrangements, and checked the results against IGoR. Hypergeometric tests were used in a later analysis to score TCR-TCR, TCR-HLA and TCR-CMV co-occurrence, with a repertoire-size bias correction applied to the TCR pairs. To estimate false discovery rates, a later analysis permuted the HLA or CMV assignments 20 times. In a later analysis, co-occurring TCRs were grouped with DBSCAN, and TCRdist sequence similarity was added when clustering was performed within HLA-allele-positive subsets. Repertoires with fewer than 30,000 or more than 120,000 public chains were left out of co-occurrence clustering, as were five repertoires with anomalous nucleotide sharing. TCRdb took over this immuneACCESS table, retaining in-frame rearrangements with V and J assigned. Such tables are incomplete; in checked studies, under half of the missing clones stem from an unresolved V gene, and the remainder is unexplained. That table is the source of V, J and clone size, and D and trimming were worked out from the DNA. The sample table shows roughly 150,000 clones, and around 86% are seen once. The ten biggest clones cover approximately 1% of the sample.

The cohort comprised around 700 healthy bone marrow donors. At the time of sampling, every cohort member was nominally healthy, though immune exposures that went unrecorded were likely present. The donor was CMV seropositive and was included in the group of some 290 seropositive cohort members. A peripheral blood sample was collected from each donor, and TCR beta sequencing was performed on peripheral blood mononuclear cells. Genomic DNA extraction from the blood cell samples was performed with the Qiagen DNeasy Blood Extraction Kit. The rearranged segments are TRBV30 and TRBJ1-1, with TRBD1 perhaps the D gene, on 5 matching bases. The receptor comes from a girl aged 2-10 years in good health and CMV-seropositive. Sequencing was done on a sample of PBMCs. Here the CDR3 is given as CAWSGGPRGTEAFF. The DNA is TGTGCCTGGAGTGGGGGCCCCCGTGGCACTGAAGCTTTCTTT. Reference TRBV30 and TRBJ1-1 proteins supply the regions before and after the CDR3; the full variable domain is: SQTIHQWPATLVQPVGSPLSLECTVEGTSNPNLYWYRQAAGRGLQLLFYSVGIGQISSEVPQNLSASRPQDRQFILSSKKLLLSDSGFYLCAWSGGPRGTEAFFGQGTRLTVV.